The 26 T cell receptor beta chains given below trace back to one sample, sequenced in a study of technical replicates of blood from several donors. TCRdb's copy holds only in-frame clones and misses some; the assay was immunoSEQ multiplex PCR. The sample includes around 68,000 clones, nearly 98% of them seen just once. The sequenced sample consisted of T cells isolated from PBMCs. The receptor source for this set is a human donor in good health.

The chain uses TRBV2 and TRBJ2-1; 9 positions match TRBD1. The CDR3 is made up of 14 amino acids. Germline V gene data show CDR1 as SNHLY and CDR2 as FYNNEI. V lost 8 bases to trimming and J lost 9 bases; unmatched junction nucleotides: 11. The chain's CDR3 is CASDDRGTFSEQFF. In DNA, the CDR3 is TGTGCCAGCGATGACAGGGGGACCTTTAGTGAGCAGTTCTTC.

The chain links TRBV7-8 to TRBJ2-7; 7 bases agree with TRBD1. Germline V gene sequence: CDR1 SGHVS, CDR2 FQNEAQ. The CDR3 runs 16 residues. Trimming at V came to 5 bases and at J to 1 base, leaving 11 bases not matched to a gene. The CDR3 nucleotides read TGTGCCAGCAGCCACAGAGACAGGGTCGAATCCTACGAGCAGTACTTC. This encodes CASSHRDRVESYEQYF.

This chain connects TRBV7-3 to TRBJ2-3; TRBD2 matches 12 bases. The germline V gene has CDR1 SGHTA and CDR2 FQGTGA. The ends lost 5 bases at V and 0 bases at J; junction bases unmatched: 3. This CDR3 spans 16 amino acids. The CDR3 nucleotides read TGTGCCAGCAGCCAACTAGCGGGAGGAAGCACAGATACGCAGTATTTT. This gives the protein CASSQLAGGSTDTQYF.

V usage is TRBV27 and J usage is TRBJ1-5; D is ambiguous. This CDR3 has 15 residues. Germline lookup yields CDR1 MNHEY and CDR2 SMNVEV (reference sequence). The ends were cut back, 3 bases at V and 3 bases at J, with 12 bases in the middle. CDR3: CASSFIGQANQPQHF. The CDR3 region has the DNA TGTGCCAGCAGTTTCATTGGGCAGGCCAATCAGCCCCAGCATTTT.

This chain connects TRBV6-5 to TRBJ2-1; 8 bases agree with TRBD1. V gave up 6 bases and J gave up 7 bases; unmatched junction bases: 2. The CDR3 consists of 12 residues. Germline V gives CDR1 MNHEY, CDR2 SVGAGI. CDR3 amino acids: CASRRTGNEQFF. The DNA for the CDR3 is TGTGCCAGCAGGCGGACAGGGAATGAGCAGTTCTTC.

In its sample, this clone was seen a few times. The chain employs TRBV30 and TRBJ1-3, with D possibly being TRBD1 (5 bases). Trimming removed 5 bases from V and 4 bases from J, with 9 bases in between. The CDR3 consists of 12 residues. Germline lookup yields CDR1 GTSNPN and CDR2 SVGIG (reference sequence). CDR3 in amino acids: CAWGGTGNTIYF. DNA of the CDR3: TGTGCCTGGGGAGGGACCGGAAACACCATATATTTT.

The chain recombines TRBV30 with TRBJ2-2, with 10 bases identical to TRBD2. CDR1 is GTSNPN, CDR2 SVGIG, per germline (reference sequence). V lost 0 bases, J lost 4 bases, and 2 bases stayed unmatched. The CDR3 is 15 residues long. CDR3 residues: CAWSVEREGTGELFF. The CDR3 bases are TGTGCCTGGAGTGTTGAGCGGGAGGGCACCGGGGAGCTGTTTTTT.

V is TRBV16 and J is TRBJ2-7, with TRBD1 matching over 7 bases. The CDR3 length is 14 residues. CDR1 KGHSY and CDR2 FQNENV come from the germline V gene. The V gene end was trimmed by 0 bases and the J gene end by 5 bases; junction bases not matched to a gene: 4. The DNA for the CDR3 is TGTGCCAGCAGCCAATCGGGACAGCACAACGAGCAGTACTTC. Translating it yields CASSQSGQHNEQYF.

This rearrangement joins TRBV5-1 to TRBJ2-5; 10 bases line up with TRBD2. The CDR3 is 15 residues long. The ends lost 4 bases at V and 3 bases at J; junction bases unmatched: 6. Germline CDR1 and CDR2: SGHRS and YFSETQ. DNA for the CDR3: TGCGCCAGCAGCCTATCCGGGACTAGCGAAGAGACCCAGTACTTC. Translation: CASSLSGTSEETQYF.

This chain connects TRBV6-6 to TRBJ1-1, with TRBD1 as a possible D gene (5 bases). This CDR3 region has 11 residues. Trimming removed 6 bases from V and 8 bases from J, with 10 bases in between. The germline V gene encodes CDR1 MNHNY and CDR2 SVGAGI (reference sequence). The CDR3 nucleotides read TGTGCCAGCAGCCATGGGGCAGAAGCTTTCTTT. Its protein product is CASSHGAEAFF.

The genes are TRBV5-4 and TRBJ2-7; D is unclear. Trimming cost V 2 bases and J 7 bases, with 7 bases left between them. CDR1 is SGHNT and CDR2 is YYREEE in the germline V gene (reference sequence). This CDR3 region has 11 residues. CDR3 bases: TGTGCCAGCAGCTTAGCCGGGGAGCAGTACTTC. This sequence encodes CASSLAGEQYF.

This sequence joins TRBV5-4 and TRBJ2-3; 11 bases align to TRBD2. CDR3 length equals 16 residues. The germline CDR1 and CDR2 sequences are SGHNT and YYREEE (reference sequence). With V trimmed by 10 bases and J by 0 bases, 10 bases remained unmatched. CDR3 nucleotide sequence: TGTGCCGGCTTAGCGGGAGGGCCGTATAGCACAGATACGCAGTATTTT. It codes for CAGLAGGPYSTDTQYF. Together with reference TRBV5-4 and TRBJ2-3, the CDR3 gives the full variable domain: ETGVTQSPTHLIKTRGQQVTLRCSSQSGHNTVSWYQQALGQGPQFIFQYYREEENGRGNFPPRFSGLQFPNYSSELNVNALELDDSALYLCAGLAGGPYSTDTQYFGPGTRLTVL.

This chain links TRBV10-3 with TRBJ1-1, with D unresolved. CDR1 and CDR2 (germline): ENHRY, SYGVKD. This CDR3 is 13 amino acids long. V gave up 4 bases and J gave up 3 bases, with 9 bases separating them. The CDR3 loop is CAISVGLYTEAFF. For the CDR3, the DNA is TGTGCCATCAGTGTAGGACTCTACACTGAAGCTTTCTTT.

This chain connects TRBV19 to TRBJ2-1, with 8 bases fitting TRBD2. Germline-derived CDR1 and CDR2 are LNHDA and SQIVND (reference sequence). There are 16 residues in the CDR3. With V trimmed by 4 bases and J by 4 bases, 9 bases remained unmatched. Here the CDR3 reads CASSTSSSGIYNEQFF. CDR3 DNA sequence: TGTGCCAGTAGTACTTCAAGTAGCGGGATATACAATGAGCAGTTCTTC.

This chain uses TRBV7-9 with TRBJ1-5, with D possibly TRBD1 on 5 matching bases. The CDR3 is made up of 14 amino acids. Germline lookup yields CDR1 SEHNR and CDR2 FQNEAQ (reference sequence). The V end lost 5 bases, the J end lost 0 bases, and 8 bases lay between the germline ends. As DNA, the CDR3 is TGTGCCAGCAGCCCGGGGGGTAGCAATCAGCCCCAGCATTTT. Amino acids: CASSPGGSNQPQHF. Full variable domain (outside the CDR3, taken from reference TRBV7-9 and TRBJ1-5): DTGVSQNPRHKITKRGQNVTFRCDPISEHNRLYWYRQTLGQGPEFLTYFQNEAQLEKSRLLSDRFSAERPKGSFSTLEIQRTEQGDSAMYLCASSPGGSNQPQHFGDGTRLSIL.

CDR3 in amino acids: CASSPTGNTEAFF. The DNA of the CDR3 is TGCGCCAGCAGCCCTACAGGGAACACTGAAGCTTTCTTT. The rearrangement uses TRBV5-1 and TRBJ1-1; tentative D call: TRBD1 (5 bases). Germline loops: CDR1 SGHRS, CDR2 YFSETQ. This CDR3 has 13 residues. The V end lost 4 bases, the J end lost 1 base, and 8 bases lay between the germline ends.

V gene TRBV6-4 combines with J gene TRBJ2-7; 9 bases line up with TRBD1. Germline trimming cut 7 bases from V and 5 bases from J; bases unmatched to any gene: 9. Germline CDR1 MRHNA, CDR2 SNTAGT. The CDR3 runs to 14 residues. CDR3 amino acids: CASKPGQGSHEQYF. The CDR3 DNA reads TGTGCCAGCAAACCGGGACAGGGAAGCCACGAGCAGTACTTC.

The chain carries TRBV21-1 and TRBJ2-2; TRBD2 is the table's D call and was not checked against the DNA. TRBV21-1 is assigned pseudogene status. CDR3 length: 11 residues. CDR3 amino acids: CASSERYGLFF. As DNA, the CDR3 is TGTGCCAGCAGCGAAAGATACGGGCTGTTTTTT.

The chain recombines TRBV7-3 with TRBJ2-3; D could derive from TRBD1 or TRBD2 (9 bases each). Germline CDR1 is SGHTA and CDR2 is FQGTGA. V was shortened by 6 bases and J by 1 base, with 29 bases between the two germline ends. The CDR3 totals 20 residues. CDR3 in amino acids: CASSQGLQGATSGRTDTQYF. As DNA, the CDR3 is TGTGCCAGCAGTCAGGGATTACAGGGGGCGACTAGCGGACGCACAGATACGCAGTATTTT.

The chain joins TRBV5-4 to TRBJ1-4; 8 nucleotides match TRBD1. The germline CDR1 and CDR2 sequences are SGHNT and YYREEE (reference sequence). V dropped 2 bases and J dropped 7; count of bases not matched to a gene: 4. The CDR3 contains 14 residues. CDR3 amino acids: CASSFQGAREKLFF. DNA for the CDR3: TGTGCCAGCAGCTTCCAGGGGGCGCGTGAAAAACTGTTTTTT.

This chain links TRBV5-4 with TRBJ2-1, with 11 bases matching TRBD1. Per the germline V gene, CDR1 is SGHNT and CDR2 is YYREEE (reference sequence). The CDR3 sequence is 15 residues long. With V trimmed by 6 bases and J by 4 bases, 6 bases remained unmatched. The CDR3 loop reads CASTSGTGGYNEQFF. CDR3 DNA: TGTGCCAGCACATCCGGGACAGGGGGTTACAATGAGCAGTTCTTC.

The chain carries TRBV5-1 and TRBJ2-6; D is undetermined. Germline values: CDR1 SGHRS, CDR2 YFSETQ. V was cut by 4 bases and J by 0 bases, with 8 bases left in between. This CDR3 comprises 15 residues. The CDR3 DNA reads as TGCGCCAGCAGCAACACAGACTCTGGGGCCAACGTCCTGACTTTC. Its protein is CASSNTDSGANVLTF.

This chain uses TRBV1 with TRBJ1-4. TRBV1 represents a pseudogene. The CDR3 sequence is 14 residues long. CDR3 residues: CTSSRRRLCEKLFF. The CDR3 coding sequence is TGCACCAGCAGCCGGAGACGTTTATGCGAAAAACTGTTTTTT.

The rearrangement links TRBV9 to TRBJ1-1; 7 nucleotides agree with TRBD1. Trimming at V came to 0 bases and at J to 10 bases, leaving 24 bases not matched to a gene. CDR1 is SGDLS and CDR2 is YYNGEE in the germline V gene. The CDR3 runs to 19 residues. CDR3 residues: CASSVEGSPPGQIGSVAFF. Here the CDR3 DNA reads TGTGCCAGCAGCGTAGAAGGCTCTCCCCCGGGACAGATAGGATCAGTAGCTTTCTTT.

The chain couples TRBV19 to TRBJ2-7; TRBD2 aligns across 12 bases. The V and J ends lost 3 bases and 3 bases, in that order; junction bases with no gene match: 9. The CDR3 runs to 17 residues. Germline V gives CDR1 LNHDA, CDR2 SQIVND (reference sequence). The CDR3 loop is CASSMRLAGALHYEQYF. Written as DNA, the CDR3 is TGTGCCAGTAGTATGAGACTAGCGGGGGCCCTTCACTACGAGCAGTACTTC. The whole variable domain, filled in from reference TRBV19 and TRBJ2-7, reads DGGITQSPKYLFRKEGQNVTLSCEQNLNHDAMYWYRQDPGQGLRLIYYSQIVNDFQKGDIAEGYSVSREKKESFPLTVTSAQKNPTAFYLCASSMRLAGALHYEQYFGPGTRLTVT.

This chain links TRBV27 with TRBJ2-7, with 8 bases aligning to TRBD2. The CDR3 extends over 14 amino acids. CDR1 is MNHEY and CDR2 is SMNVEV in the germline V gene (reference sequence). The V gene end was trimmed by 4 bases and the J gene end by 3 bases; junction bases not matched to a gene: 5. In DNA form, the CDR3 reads TGTGCCAGCAGTTCCTCACTAGCGGTCTACGAGCAGTACTTC. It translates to CASSSSLAVYEQYF.